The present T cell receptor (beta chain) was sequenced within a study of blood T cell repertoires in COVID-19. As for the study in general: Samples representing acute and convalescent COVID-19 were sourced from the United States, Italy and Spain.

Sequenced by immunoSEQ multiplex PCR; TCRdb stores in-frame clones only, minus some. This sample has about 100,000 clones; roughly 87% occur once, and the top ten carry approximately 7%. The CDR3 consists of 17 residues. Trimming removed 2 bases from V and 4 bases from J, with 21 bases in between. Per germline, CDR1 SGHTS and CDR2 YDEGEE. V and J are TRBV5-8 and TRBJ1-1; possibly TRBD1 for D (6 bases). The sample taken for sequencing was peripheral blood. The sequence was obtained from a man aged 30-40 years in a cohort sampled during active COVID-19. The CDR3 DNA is TGTGCCAGCAGCTTACAGGGTTCTGCCTTTCTTATCACTGAAGCTTTCTTT. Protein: CASSLQGSAFLITEAFF.